This T cell receptor (beta chain) was documented in a study of OX40 agonist ivuxolimab in advanced cancers. Regarding the study as a whole: In CD8+ T cells, expanded clones were on average more numerous than in CD4+.

Clones were sequenced by immunoSEQ multiplex PCR, and TCRdb holds only the in-frame ones, with some missing. The sample yields around 60,000 clones, approximately 90% seen once. The CDR3 consists of 13 residues. Germline values: CDR1 SNHLY, CDR2 FYNNEI. The V end was cut by 1 base, the J end by 7 bases, with 10 bases between. Worth noting for this clone: Its antigen is as yet unknown.

The sequence was obtained from an adult with an advanced solid tumor such as melanoma, head and neck, liver or kidney cancer. The chain links TRBV2 to TRBJ1-1; D perhaps matches TRBD1 (6 bases). Sequences were derived from CD4+ or CD8+ T cells sorted from blood, sampled in a trial of the OX40 agonist ivuxolimab. DNA for the CDR3: TGTGCCAGCAGTGAAGAAGGGACACGTGAAGCTTTCTTT. Protein: CASSEEGTREAFF.